A single TCR beta chain is shown here with its context. The CDR3 is 16 amino acids. Looked up from germline, CDR1 is KGHSH and CDR2 is LQKENI. V shed 2 bases and J 4 bases; nucleotides not matched to a gene: 10. Measured with immunoSEQ multiplex PCR; TCRdb has only the in-frame clones, and not every one. Among fewer than 450,000 clones, 88% were seen once, and the ten largest hold over 9.5%. Seattle patient enrollment occurred during active infection, with longitudinal follow-up thereafter. This sample stems from a study of blood T cell repertoires in COVID-19. The wider study: The study drew acute and convalescent COVID-19 samples from the United States, Italy and Spain. PBMCs, B-cell-depleted T cells, or T cells provided the cDNA or gDNA that made up the material.

The sequence was obtained from a woman aged 45-65 years with COVID-19, enrolled during active disease. The chain combines TRBV18 with TRBJ1-1; TRBD1 aligns across 7 bases. The sequencing input was peripheral blood. For the CDR3, the DNA is TGTGCCAGCTCACCAAGAGAACAGGGGAAGGGCACTGAAGCTTTCTTT. Translated: CASSPREQGKGTEAFF.